These 10 T cell receptor beta chains share one sample of origin, sequenced in a study of early T cells in non-severe SARS-CoV-2 infection. TCRdb redid the calling of the 5' RACE reads with MiXCR, one entry per CDR3 protein. This sample has tens of thousands of distinct CDR3 sequences, with roughly 12% found just once. The sample was whole blood. These receptors all stem from an adult who was a healthcare worker with PCR-confirmed SARS-CoV-2 infection or an uninfected control (not recorded which).

For this clonotype: The junction and the germline gene differ at one end; a read error may be behind it. The rearrangement joins TRBV7-7 to TRBJ1-1, with D possibly being TRBD1 (5 bases). Germline loops: CDR1 SSHAT, CDR2 FNYEAQ (reference sequence). CDR3 length: 13 residues. CDR3: CASSQGYMAEAFF. The DNA of the CDR3 is TGTGCTAGCAGCCAGGGCTATATGGCTGAAGCTTTCTTT.

The chain links TRBV30 to TRBJ1-4; D gene unclear. Germline CDR1 reads GTSNPN; CDR2 reads SVGIG (reference sequence). This CDR3 has 13 residues. Trimming removed 1 base at V and 8 bases at J, with 11 bases between. CDR3 protein: CAWSGAAWEKLFF. The CDR3 bases are TGTGCCTGGAGTGGGGCAGCTTGGGAAAAACTGTTTTTT.

Ten or more counts support this clonotype. The gene calls are TRBV11-2 and TRBJ2-1; tentative D call: TRBD2 (5 bases). Germline CDR1 reads SGHAT; CDR2 reads FQNNGV. V lost 1 base and J lost 6, with 10 bases in between. The CDR3 is 14 amino acids. The CDR3 DNA reads TGTGCCAGCAGCTTAGGCCTAGGAGGCAATGAGCAGTTCTTC. It is translated as CASSLGLGGNEQFF.

This clonotype was detected ten times or more. The chain carries TRBV7-2 and TRBJ2-7, with a weak D call TRBD2 (6 bases). Germline V gene data show CDR1 as SGHTA and CDR2 as FQGNSA. The V end lost 4 bases, the J end lost 0 bases, and 13 bases lay between the germline ends. This CDR3 has 15 residues. CDR3 loop: CASSSAASASYEQYF. The CDR3 DNA is TGTGCCAGCAGCTCAGCGGCTAGCGCCTCCTACGAGCAGTACTTC.

In this sample, this clonotype turned up many times. This chain connects TRBV20-1 to TRBJ1-1; 8 bases are a match to TRBD1. The CDR3 is 13 amino acids. V shed 3 bases and J 10 bases; nucleotides not matched to a gene: 10. The germline V gene encodes CDR1 DFQATT and CDR2 SNEGSKA (reference sequence). CDR3 loop: CSASGETGVGAFF. In DNA, the CDR3 is TGCAGTGCTAGCGGGGAGACAGGGGTCGGAGCTTTCTTT.

This chain connects TRBV28 to TRBJ1-2; D unresolved. The CDR3 runs to 14 residues. Germline CDR1 and CDR2: MDHEN and SYDVKM. Trimming pared 1 base from V and 4 bases from J, leaving 10 bases between. The CDR3 sequence: CASSLSVPPYGYTF. The CDR3 DNA reads TGTGCCAGCAGTTTATCGGTCCCCCCCTATGGCTACACCTTC.

This clonotype was counted only a few times. This chain connects TRBV7-8 to TRBJ2-3; D unresolved. Deletions cut 8 bases from V and 2 bases from J, with 17 bases between. The CDR3 runs 15 residues. Germline values: CDR1 SGHVS, CDR2 FQNEAQ. This chain's CDR3 is CASLQAFLNTDTQYF. The CDR3 nucleotides read TGTGCCAGCCTTCAGGCCTTCCTTAACACAGATACGCAGTATTTT. The variable domain in full, completed from reference TRBV7-8 and TRBJ2-3, reads GAGVSQSPRYKVAKRGQDVALRCDPISGHVSLFWYQQALGQGPEFLTYFQNEAQLDKSGLPSDRFFAERPEGSVSTLKIQRTQQEDSAVYLCASLQAFLNTDTQYFGPGTRLTVL.

Turning to this clonotype: The junction does not match germline at one end; this may be a read error. The V and J genes are TRBV7-7 and TRBJ2-7; D perhaps matches TRBD1 (8 bases). The CDR3 totals 15 residues. The germline CDR1 and CDR2 sequences are SSHAT and FNYEAQ (reference sequence). The CDR3: CASSPNRGGSGEQYF. Here the CDR3 DNA reads TGTGCTAGCAGCCCAAACAGGGGGGGGTCTGGCGAGCAGTACTTC.

This clonotype was recorded at least ten times. The CDR3 region is CASSLGQGIHYEQYF. In nucleotides, the CDR3 is TGTGCCAGCAGCCTGGGACAGGGGATTCACTACGAGCAGTACTTC. V usage is TRBV3-1 and J usage is TRBJ2-7; 10 bases line up with TRBD1. V trimming: 4 bases; J trimming: 3 bases; junction bases outside the gene matches: 6. CDR3 length equals 15 residues. Germline values: CDR1 LGHDT, CDR2 YNNKEL (reference sequence).

J is TRBJ1-4 and V is TRBV29-1; D gene uncertain. V lost 7 bases to trimming and J lost 6 bases, with 12 bases between them. The length of the CDR3 is 12 residues. Germline CDR1 and CDR2: SQVTM and ANQGSEA. CDR3 bases: TGCAGCGCCCAAGCTGGGTATGAAAAACTGTTTTTT. It specifies CSAQAGYEKLFF.